The clone carrying this T cell receptor beta chain was recorded a few times. Its matching antigen is unknown. The data belong to a study of blood T cells in healthy people across ages. General observations from the study: Among T cells, TCR beta diversity per million cells dropped roughly linearly as age rose.

The CDR3 covers 14 residues. Germline assignment: CDR1 SGHKS and CDR2 YYEKEE (reference sequence). With 0 bases removed from V and 7 bases from J, the gap between germline ends came to 10 bases. PCR was performed a second time for about 7 to 12 cycles using a sample-barcoded 5' primer and a J-beta primer mix. Via MiXCR, TCRdb re-called the 5' RACE reads, giving one row per CDR3 protein. Of 650,000 to 1,000,000 distinct CDR3 sequences detected, around 34% appear once; the ten largest clones hold 10% to 15%. There were healthy Caucasian individuals from Russia, aged roughly 6 to 90, serving as donors. Specimen: blood. This receptor was taken from a man between 18 and 29 years old in good health. The gene calls are TRBV5-5 and TRBJ2-2; no firm D call. CDR3 region: CASSLVGQGGELFF. CDR3 sequence (DNA): TGTGCCAGCAGCTTGGTAGGGCAAGGCGGGGAGCTGTTTTTT.